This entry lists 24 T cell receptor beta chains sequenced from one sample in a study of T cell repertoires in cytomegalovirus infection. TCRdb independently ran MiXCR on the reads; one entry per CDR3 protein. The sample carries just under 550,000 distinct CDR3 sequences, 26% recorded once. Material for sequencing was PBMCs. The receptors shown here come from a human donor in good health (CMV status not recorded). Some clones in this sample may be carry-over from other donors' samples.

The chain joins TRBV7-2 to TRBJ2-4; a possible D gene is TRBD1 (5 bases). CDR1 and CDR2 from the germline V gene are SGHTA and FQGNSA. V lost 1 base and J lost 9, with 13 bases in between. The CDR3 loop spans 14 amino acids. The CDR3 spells CASSLDRQQGIQYF. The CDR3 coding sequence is TGTGCCAGCAGCTTAGACAGACAGCAGGGCATTCAGTACTTC. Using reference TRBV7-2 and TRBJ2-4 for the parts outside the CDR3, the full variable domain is GAGVSQSPSNKVTEKGKDVELRCDPISGHTALYWYRQSLGQGLEFLIYFQGNSAPDKSGLPSDRFSAERTGGSVSTLTIQRTQQEDSAVYLCASSLDRQQGIQYFGAGTRLSVL.

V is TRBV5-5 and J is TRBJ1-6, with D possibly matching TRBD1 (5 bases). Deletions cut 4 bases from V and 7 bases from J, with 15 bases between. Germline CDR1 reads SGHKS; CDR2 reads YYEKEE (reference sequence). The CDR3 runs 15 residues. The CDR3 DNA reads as TGTGCCAGCAGCAACGGCAGGGTCCCGAATTCACCCCTCCACTTT. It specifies CASSNGRVPNSPLHF.

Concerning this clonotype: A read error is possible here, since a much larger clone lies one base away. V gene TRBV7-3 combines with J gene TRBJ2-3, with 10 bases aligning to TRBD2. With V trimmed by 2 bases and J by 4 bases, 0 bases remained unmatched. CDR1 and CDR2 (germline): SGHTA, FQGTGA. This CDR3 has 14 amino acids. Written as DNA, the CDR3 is TGTGCCAGCAGCTTACTAGCGGGAGCAGATACGCAGTATTTT. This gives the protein CASSLLAGADTQYF.

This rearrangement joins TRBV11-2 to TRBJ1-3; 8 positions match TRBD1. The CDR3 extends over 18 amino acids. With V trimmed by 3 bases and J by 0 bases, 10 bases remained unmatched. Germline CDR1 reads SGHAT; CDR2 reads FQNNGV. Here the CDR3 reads CASSFPRTGRGSGNTIYF. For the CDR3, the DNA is TGTGCCAGCAGCTTCCCCAGGACAGGGCGAGGCTCTGGAAACACCATATATTTT.

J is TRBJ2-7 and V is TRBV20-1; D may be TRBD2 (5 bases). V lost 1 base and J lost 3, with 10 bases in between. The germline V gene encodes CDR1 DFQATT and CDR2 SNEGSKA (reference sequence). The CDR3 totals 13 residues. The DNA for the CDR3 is TGCAGTGCTAGAGTAGTCGCGGGCTACGAGCAGTACTTC. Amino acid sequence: CSARVVAGYEQYF.

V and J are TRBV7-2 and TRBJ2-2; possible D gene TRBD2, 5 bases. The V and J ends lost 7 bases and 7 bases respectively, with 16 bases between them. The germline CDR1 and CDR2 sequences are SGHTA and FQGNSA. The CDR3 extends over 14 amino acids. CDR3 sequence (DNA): TGTGCCAGCACCCTTCCCACGGGGTACGGGGAGCTGTTTTTT. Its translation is CASTLPTGYGELFF.

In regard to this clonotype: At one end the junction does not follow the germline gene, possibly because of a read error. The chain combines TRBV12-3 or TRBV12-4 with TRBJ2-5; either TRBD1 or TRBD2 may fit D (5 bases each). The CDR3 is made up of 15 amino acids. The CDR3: CASSQRGTPARTPYF. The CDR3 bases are TGTGCCAGCAGCCAAAGAGGGACGCCCGCAAGGACCCCGTACTTC.

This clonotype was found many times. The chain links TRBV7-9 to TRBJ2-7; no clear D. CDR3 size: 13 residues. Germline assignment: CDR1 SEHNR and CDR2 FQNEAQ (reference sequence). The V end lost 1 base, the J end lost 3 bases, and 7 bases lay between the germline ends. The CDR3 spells CASSLEAGYEQYV. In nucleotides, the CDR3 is TGTGCCAGCAGCTTAGAGGCAGGCTACGAGCAGTACGTC.

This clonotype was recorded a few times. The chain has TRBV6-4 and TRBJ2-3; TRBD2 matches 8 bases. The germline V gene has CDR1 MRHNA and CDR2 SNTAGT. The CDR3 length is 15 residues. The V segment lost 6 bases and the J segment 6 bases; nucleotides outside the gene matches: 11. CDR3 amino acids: CASSERAGVSDTQYF. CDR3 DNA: TGTGCCAGCAGCGAAAGAGCGGGAGTCTCCGATACGCAGTATTTT.

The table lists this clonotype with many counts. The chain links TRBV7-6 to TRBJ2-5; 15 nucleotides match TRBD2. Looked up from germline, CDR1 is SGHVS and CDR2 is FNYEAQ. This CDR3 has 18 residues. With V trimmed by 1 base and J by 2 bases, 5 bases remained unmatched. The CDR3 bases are TGTGCCAGCAGCTTAGGGACTAGCGGGAGGGCTGGTCAAGAGACCCAGTACTTC. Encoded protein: CASSLGTSGRAGQETQYF. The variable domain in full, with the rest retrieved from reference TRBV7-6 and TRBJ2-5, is GAGVSQSPRYKVTKRGQDVALRCDPISGHVSLYWYRQALGQGPEFLTYFNYEAQQDKSGLPNDRFSAERPEGSISTLTIQRTEQRDSAMYRCASSLGTSGRAGQETQYFGPGTRLLVL.

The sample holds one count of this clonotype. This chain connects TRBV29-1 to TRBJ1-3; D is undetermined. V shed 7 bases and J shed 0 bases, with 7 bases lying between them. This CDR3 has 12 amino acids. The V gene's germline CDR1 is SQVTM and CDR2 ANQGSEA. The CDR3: CSGHSSGNTIYF. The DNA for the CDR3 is TGCAGCGGCCATAGCTCTGGAAACACCATATATTTT.

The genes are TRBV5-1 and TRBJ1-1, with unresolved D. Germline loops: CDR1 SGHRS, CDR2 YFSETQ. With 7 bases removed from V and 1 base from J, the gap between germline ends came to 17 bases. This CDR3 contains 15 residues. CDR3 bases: TGCGCCAGCGGACTTCGTCCTTCTTCGAACACTGAAGCTTTCTTT. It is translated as CASGLRPSSNTEAFF.

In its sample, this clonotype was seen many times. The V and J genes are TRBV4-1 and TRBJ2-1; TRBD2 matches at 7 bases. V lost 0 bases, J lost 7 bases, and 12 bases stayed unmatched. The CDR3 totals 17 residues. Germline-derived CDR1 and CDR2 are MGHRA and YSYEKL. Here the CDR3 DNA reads TGCGCCAGCAGCCAAGAGAAGTCTAGCGGACGTTTGAATGAGCAGTTCTTC. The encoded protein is CASSQEKSSGRLNEQFF.

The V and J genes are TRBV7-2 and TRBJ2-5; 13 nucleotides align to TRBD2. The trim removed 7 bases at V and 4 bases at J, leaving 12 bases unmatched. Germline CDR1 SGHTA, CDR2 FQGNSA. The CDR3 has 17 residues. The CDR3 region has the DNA TGTGCCAGCATCCGAGGAACTAGCGGGAGGGCCGGAGAGACCCAGTACTTC. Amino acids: CASIRGTSGRAGETQYF.

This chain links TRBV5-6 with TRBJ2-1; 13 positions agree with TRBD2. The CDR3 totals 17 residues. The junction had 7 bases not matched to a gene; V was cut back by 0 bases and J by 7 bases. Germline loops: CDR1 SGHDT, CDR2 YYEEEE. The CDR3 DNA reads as TGTGCCAGCAGCTTGGTTACTAGCGGGAGGGCTTGGAATGAGCAGTTCTTC. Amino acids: CASSLVTSGRAWNEQFF.

The CDR3 region has the DNA TGTGCCAGCAGCTCGGGCGGGGGCATTGGCACGCAGTATTTT. Its protein product is CASSSGGGIGTQYF. J is TRBJ2-3 and V is TRBV7-2; maybe TRBD2 (7 bases). The germline V gene has CDR1 SGHTA and CDR2 FQGNSA. Trimming took off 4 bases at V and 9 bases at J, with 17 bases between the two ends. The CDR3 consists of 14 residues.

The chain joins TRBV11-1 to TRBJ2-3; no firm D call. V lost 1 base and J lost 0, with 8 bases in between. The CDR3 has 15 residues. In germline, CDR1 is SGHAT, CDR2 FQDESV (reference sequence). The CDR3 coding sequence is TGTGCCAGCAGCTTAGGAATCCGAAGCACAGATACGCAGTATTTT. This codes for CASSLGIRSTDTQYF.

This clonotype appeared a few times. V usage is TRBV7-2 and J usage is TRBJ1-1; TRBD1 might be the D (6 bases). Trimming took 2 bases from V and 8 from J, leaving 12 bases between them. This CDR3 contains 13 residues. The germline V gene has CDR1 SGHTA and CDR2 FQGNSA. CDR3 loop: CASSLSGDREAFF. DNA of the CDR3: TGTGCCAGCAGCTTATCAGGGGACCGGGAAGCTTTCTTT. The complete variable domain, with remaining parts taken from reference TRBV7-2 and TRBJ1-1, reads GAGVSQSPSNKVTEKGKDVELRCDPISGHTALYWYRQSLGQGLEFLIYFQGNSAPDKSGLPSDRFSAERTGGSVSTLTIQRTQQEDSAVYLCASSLSGDREAFFGQGTRLTVV.

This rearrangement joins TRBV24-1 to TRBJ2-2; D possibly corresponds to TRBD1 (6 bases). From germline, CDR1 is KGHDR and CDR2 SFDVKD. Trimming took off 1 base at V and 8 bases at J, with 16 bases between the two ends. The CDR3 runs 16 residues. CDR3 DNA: TGTGCCACCAGTGATTTAGGGACAAGCACCGTGGGGGAGCTGTTTTTT. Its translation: CATSDLGTSTVGELFF.

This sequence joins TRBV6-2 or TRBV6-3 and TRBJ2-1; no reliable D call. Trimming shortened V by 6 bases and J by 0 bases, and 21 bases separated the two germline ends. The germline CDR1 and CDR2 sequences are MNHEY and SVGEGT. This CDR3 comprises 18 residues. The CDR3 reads CASSSLRAQKGSYNEQFF. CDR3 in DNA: TGTGCCAGCAGCTCGCTCCGGGCCCAAAAAGGCTCCTACAATGAGCAGTTCTTC.

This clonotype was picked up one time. The CDR3 nucleotides are TGTGCCAGCACCCCATGGAGCGGGAGGACAGATACGCAGTATTTT. Residues: CASTPWSGRTDTQYF. The J gene is TRBJ2-3, the V gene TRBV6-1; 9 bases line up with TRBD2. V was clipped by 7 bases and J by 3 bases; unmatched bases: 8. This CDR3 is 15 amino acids long. In germline, CDR1 is MNHNS, CDR2 SASEGT.

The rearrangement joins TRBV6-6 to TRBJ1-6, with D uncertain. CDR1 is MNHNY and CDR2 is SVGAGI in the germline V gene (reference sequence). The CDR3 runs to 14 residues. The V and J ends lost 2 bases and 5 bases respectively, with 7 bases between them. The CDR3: CASSYDGNNSPLHF. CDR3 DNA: TGTGCCAGCAGTTACGACGGAAATAATTCACCCCTCCACTTT.

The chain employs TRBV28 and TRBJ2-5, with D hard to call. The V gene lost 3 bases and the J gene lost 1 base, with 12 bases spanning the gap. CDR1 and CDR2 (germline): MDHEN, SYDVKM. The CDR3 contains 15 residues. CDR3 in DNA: TGTGCCAGCAGTTTCTCGAGGTCGAGCCAAGAGACCCAGTACTTC. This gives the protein CASSFSRSSQETQYF.

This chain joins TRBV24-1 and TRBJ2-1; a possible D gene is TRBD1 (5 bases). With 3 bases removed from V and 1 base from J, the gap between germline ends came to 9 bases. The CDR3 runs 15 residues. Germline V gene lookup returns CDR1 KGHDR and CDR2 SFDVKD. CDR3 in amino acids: CATSDRQGSYNEQFF. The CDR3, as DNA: TGTGCCACCAGTGATCGGCAGGGTTCCTACAATGAGCAGTTCTTC.